The T cell receptor beta chain under discussion was sequenced for a study of a mutant IDH1 vaccine in newly diagnosed glioma. As for this clone: Its antigen remains unknown.

The protocol was immunoSEQ multiplex PCR, while the TCRdb copy is restricted to in-frame clones and leaves out a portion. The data hold fewer than 45,000 clones, with approximately 80% observed a single time. Germline values: CDR1 MGHRA, CDR2 YSYEKL. The J segment lost 2 bases and the V segment lost 5 bases, leaving 8 bases of the junction unmatched. The CDR3 is 16 residues long. Stated time point: week 35, safety follow-up. The vaccine gave 300 ug of a 20-mer mutant IDH1 peptide subcutaneously per dose. This chain links TRBV4-1 with TRBJ2-3, with TRBD1 identical over 9 bases. The receptor was isolated from a woman in her thirties or forties with glioma. Some clones in this sample may be carry-over from other donors' samples. The material was PBMCs, obtained from a glioma patient whose treatment included an IDH1 peptide vaccine. The CDR3 DNA reads as TGCGCCAGCAGCTCCCGGGACAGGGTTTCCACAGATACGCAGTATTTT. Amino acid sequence: CASSSRDRVSTDTQYF.